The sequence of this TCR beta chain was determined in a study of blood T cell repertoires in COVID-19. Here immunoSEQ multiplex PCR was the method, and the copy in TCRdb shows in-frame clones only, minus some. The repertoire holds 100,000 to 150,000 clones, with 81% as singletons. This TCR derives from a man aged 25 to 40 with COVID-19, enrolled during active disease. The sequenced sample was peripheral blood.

CDR3 amino acids: CSVDGYLDTDTQYF. Here the CDR3 DNA reads TGCAGCGTTGATGGATACCTAGACACAGATACGCAGTATTTT. V and J are TRBV29-1 and TRBJ2-3; D remains ambiguous. The germline V gene encodes CDR1 SQVTM and CDR2 ANQGSEA. The CDR3 runs to 14 residues. The V gene lost 3 bases and the J gene lost 2 bases, with 12 bases spanning the gap.